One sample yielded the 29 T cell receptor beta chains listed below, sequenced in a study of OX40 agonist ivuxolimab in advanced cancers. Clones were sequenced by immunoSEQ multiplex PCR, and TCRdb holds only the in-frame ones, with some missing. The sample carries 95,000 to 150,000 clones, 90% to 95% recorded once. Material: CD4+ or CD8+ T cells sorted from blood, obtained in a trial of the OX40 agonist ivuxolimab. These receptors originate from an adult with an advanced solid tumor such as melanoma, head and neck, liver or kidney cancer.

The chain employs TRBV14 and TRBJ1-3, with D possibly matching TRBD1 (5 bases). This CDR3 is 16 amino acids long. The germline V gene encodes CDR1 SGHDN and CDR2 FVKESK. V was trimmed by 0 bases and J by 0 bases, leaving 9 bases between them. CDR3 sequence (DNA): TGTGCCAGCAGCCAAGAGGGGCGGCACTCTGGAAACACCATATATTTT. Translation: CASSQEGRHSGNTIYF.

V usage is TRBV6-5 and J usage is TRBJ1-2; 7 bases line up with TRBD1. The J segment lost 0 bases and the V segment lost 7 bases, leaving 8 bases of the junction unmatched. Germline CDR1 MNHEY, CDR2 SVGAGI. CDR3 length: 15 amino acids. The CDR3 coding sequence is TGTGCCAGCAAGAAAGGGACAGAAGCTAACTATGGCTACACCTTC. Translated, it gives CASKKGTEANYGYTF.

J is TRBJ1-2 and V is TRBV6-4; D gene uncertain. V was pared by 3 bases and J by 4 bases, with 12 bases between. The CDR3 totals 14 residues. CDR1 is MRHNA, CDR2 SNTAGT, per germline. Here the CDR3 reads CASSDLRTFYGYTF. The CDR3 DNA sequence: TGTGCCAGCAGTGATTTACGGACCTTCTATGGCTACACCTTC.

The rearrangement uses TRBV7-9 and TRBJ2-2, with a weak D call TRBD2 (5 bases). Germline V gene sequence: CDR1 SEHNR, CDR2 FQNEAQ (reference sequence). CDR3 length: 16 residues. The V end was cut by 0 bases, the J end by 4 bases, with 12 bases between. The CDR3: CASSLARASPTGELFF. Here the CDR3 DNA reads TGTGCCAGCAGCTTAGCGAGGGCTAGCCCCACCGGGGAGCTGTTTTTT.

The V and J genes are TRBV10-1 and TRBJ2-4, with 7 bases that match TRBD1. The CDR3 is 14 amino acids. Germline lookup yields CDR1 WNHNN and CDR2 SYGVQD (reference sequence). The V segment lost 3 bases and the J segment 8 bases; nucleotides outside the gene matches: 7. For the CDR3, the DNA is TGCGCCAGCAGTGAATCAGGGGGTAGGGACATTCAGTACTTC. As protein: CASSESGGRDIQYF.

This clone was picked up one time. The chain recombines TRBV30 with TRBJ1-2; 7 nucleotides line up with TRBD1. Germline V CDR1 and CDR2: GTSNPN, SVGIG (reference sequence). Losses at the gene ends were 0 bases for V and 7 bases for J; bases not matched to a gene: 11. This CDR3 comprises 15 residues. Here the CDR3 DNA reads TGTGCCTGGAGTGTACTAAGGCAGGGGGAAGGTGGCTACACCTTC. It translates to CAWSVLRQGEGGYTF.

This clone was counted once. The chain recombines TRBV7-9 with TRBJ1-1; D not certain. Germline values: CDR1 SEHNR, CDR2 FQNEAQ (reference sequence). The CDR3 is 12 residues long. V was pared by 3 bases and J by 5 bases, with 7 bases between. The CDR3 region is CASSLRGTEAFF. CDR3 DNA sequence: TGTGCCAGCAGCTTGCGGGGAACTGAAGCTTTCTTT.

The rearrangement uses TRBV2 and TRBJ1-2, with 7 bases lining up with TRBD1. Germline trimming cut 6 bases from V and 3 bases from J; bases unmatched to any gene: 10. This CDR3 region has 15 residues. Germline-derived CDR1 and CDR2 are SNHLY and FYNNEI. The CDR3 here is CASRAETGRDYGYTF. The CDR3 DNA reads TGTGCCAGCAGAGCTGAGACAGGGAGGGACTATGGCTACACCTTC.

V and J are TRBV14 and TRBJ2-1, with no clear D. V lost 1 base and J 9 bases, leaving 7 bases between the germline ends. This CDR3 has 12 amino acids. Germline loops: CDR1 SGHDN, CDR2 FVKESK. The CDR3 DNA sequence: TGTGCCAGCAGCCAAGTTAGGGCTGAGCAGTTCTTC. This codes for CASSQVRAEQFF.

CDR3 amino acids: CASSYLAKGKNTEAFF. The CDR3 nucleotides are TGTGCCAGCAGTTACTTGGCTAAGGGAAAGAACACTGAAGCTTTCTTT. The chain joins TRBV28 to TRBJ1-1; D is uncertain. The germline V gene has CDR1 MDHEN and CDR2 SYDVKM. This CDR3 is 16 amino acids long. The germline V and J ends were trimmed by 4 bases and 1 base, with 16 bases remaining between them. The whole variable domain, remainder taken from reference TRBV28 and TRBJ1-1, is DVKVTQSSRYLVKRTGEKVFLECVQDMDHENMFWYRQDPGLGLRLIYFSYDVKMKEKGDIPEGYSVSREKKERFSLILESASTNQTSMYLCASSYLAKGKNTEAFFGQGTRLTVV.

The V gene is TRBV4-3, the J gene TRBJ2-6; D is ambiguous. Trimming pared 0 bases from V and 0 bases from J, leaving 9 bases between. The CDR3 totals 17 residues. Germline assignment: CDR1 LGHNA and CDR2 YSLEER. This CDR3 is CASSQDYQASGANVLTF. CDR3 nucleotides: TGCGCCAGCAGCCAAGATTATCAGGCCTCTGGGGCCAACGTCCTGACTTTC.

The CDR3 region has the DNA TGTGCCAGCAGCCAAGAAGGTAGCGGTCCTTACAATGAGCAGTTCTTC. Its protein product is CASSQEGSGPYNEQFF. The chain has TRBV4-2 and TRBJ2-1, with D possibly being TRBD2 (6 bases). Germline CDR1 reads LGHNA; CDR2 reads YNFKEQ. The CDR3 spans 16 residues. V lost 0 bases and J 4 bases, leaving 13 bases between the germline ends.

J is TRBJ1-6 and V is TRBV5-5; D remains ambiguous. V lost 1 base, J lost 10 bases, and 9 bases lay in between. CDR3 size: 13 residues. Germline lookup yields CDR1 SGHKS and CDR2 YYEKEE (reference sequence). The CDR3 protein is CASSLKGESPLHF. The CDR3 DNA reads TGTGCCAGCAGCTTGAAGGGAGAGTCACCCCTCCACTTT.

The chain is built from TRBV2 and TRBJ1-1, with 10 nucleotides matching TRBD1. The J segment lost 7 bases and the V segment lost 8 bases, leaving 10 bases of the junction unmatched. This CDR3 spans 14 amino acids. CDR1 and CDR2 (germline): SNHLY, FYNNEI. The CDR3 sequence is CASGGQGFLGEAFF. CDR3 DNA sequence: TGTGCCAGCGGGGGACAGGGGTTTTTGGGTGAAGCTTTCTTT.

Written as DNA, the CDR3 is TGTGCCAGTAGTTCAGGGGCCCGGAACGAGCAGTACTTC. This codes for CASSSGARNEQYF. This rearrangement joins TRBV19 to TRBJ2-7; a weak D match, TRBD1 (6 bases). This CDR3 contains 13 residues. Germline lookup yields CDR1 LNHDA and CDR2 SQIVND (reference sequence). V was shortened by 5 bases and J by 5 bases, with 13 bases between the two germline ends.

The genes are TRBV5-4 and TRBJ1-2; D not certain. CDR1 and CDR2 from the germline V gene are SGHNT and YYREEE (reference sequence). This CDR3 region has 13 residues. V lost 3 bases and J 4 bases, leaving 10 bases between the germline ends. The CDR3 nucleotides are TGTGCCAGCAGCTCGGACGCAGCCTATGGCTACACCTTC. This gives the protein CASSSDAAYGYTF.

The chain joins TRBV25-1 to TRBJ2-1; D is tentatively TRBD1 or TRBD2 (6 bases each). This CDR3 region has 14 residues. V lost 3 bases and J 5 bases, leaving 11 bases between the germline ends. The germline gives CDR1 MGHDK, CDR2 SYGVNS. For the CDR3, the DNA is TGTGCCAGCAGTGACTACGGGGGCGACAATGAGCAGTTCTTC. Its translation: CASSDYGGDNEQFF.

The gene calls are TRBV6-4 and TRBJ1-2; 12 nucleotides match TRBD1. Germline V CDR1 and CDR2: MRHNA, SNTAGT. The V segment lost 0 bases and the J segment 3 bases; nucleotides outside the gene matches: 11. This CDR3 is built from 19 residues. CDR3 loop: CASSDSRGTGGTRDYGYTF. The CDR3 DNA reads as TGTGCCAGCAGTGACTCGAGGGGGACAGGGGGCACTCGGGACTATGGCTACACCTTC.

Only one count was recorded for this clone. The CDR3: CASSGVGVLFF. Here the CDR3 DNA reads TGTGCCAGCAGTGGGGTGGGTGTGTTGTTTTTT. This chain links TRBV2 with TRBJ2-2; no clear D. Germline V gene sequence: CDR1 SNHLY, CDR2 FYNNEI. V was shortened by 4 bases and J by 15 bases, with 12 bases between the two germline ends. The CDR3 extends over 11 amino acids.

This CDR3 is CASSIIGVGVSNEQFF. CDR3 nucleotide sequence: TGTGCCAGTAGTATTATCGGCGTCGGGGTTAGCAATGAGCAGTTCTTC. The gene calls are TRBV19 and TRBJ2-1; D is possibly TRBD2 (5 bases). Trimming shortened V by 3 bases and J by 6 bases, and 18 bases separated the two germline ends. The CDR3 is 16 residues long. Germline CDR1 LNHDA, CDR2 SQIVND (reference sequence).

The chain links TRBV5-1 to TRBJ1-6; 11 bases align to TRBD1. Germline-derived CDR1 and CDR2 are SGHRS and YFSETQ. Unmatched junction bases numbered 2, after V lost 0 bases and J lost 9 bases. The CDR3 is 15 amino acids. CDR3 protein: CASSLDGTGGSPLHF. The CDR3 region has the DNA TGCGCCAGCAGCTTGGACGGGACAGGGGGTTCACCCCTCCACTTT.

In nucleotides, the CDR3 is TGCGCCAGCAGCTTGGGTTTCGGGACAGTGAACACTGAAGCTTTCTTT. It is translated as CASSLGFGTVNTEAFF. V usage is TRBV5-1 and J usage is TRBJ1-1; 7 positions match TRBD1. This CDR3 contains 16 residues. Germline V gene data show CDR1 as SGHRS and CDR2 as YFSETQ. V trimming: 0 bases; J trimming: 0 bases; junction bases outside the gene matches: 5. The entire variable domain, with the rest obtained from reference TRBV5-1 and TRBJ1-1, is as follows: KAGVTQTPRYLIKTRGQQVTLSCSPISGHRSVSWYQQTPGQGLQFLFEYFSETQRNKGNFPGRFSGRQFSNSRSEMNVSTLELGDSALYLCASSLGFGTVNTEAFFGQGTRLTVV.

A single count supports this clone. CDR3 residues: CVIEKLFF. The CDR3 bases are TGTGTTATTGAAAAACTGTTTTTT. The chain combines TRBV6-5 with TRBJ1-4; no definite D call. There are 8 residues in the CDR3. The V gene's germline CDR1 is MNHEY and CDR2 SVGAGI.

The CDR3, as DNA: TGTGCCAGCAGCGCCCGAGGGGGGTCGGGGGAGACCCAGTACTTC. Translation gives CASSARGGSGETQYF. J is TRBJ2-5 and V is TRBV7-7; D might be TRBD1 or TRBD2, each matching 6 bases. This CDR3 region has 15 residues. Trimming shortened V by 5 bases and J by 5 bases, and 18 bases separated the two germline ends. Looked up from germline, CDR1 is SSHAT and CDR2 is FNYEAQ (reference sequence). The whole variable domain, filled in from reference TRBV7-7 and TRBJ2-5, reads GAGVSQSPRYKVTKRGQDVTLRCDPISSHATLYWYQQALGQGPEFLTYFNYEAQPDKSGLPSDRFSAERPEGSISTLTIQRTEQRDSAMYRCASSARGGSGETQYFGPGTRLLVL.

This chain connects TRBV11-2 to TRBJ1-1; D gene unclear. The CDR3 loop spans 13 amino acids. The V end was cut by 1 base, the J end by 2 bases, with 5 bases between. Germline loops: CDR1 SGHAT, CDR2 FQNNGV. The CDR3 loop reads CASSLVLNTEAFF. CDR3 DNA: TGTGCCAGCAGCTTAGTTCTAAACACTGAAGCTTTCTTT.

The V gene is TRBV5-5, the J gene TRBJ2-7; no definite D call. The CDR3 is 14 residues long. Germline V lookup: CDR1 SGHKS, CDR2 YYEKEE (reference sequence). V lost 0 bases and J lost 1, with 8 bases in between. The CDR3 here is CASSLEADSYEQYF. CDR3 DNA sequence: TGTGCCAGCAGCTTGGAGGCTGATTCCTACGAGCAGTACTTC.

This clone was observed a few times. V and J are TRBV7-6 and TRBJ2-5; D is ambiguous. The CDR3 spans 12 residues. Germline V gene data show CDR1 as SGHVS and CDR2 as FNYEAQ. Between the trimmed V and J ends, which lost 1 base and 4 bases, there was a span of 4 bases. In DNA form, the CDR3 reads TGTGCCAGCAGCTTAGTAGGAGAGACCCAGTACTTC. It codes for CASSLVGETQYF.

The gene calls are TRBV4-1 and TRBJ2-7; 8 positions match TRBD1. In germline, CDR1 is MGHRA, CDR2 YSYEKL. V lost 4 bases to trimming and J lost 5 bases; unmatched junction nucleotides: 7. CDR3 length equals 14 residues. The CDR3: CASSRDRIVHEQYF. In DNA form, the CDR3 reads TGCGCCAGCAGCCGGGACAGGATCGTACACGAGCAGTACTTC.

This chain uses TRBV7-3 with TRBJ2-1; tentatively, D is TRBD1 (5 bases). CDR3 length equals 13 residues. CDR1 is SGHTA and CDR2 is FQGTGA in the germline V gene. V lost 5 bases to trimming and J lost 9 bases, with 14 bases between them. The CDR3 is CASSPTRGVEQFF. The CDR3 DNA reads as TGTGCCAGCAGCCCTACAAGGGGTGTTGAGCAGTTCTTC.